This T cell receptor beta chain was obtained from a study of OX40 agonist ivuxolimab in advanced cancers. This CDR3 contains 13 residues. Germline values: CDR1 MNHEY, CDR2 SMNVEV (reference sequence). The ends were cut back, 2 bases at V and 7 bases at J, with 9 bases in the middle. Sequencing was performed with immunoSEQ multiplex PCR; in TCRdb, only in-frame clones are kept and a portion is missing. The data contain some 80,000 clones, over 80% of them singletons. Findings and limits, study-wide: At doses 0.1 to 3.0 mg/kg, CD4+ and CD8+ clones expanded. Partial responders receiving 0.1-3.0 mg/kg showed among the lowest clonal expansion. More expanded clones were seen, on average, in CD8+ T cells than in CD4+.

Comment on this clone: Its antigen is unknown.

The specimen comprised CD4+ or CD8+ T cells sorted from blood, sampled in a trial of the OX40 agonist ivuxolimab. V gene TRBV27 combines with J gene TRBJ1-5; tentatively, D is TRBD1 (5 bases). The sequence was collected from an adult with an advanced solid tumor such as melanoma, head and neck, liver or kidney cancer. The CDR3 nucleotides are TGTGCCAGCAGTTTAACAGGCAGGCAGCCCCAGCATTTT. Translated: CASSLTGRQPQHF.